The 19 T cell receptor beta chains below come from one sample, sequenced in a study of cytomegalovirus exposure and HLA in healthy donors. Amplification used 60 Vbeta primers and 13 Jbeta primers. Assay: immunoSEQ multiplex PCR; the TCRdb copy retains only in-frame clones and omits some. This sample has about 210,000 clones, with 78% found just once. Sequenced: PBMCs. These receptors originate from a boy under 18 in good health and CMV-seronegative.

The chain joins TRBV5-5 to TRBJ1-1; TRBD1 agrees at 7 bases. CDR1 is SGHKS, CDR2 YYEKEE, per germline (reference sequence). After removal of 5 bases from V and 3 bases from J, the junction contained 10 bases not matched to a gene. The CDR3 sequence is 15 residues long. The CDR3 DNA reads TGTGCCAGCAGTCCCTACAGGGACAGCTACACTGAAGCTTTCTTT. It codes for CASSPYRDSYTEAFF.

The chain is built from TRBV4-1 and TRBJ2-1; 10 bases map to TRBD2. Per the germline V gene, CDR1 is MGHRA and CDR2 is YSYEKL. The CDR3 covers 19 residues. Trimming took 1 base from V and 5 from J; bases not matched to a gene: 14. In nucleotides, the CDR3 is TGCGCCAGCAGCCAAGGAAGCGGGAGGGCGGTAGGTAGAAACAATGAGCAGTTCTTC. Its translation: CASSQGSGRAVGRNNEQFF.

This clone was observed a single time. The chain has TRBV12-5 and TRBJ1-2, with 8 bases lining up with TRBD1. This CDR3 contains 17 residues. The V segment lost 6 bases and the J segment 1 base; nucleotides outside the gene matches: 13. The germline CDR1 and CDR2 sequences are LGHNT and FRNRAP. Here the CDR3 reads CASGRRTGRVLNYGYTF. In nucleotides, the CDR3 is TGTGCTAGTGGGAGAAGGACAGGGAGGGTCCTTAACTATGGCTACACCTTC.

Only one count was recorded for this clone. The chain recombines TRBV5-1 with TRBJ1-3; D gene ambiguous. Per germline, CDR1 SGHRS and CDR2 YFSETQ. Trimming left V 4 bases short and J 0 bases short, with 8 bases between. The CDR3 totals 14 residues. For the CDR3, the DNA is TGCGCCAGCAGCCCCCGGGGCTCTGGAAACACCATATATTTT. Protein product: CASSPRGSGNTIYF. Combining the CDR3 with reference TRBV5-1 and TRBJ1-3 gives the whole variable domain KAGVTQTPRYLIKTRGQQVTLSCSPISGHRSVSWYQQTPGQGLQFLFEYFSETQRNKGNFPGRFSGRQFSNSRSEMNVSTLELGDSALYLCASSPRGSGNTIYFGEGSWLTVV.

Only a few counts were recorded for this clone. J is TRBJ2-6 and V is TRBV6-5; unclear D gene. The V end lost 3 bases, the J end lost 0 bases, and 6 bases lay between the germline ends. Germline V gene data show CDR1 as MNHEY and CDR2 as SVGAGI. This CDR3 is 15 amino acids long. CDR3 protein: CASSYRGSGANVLTF. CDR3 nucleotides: TGTGCCAGCAGTTATCGAGGCTCTGGGGCCAACGTCCTGACTTTC.

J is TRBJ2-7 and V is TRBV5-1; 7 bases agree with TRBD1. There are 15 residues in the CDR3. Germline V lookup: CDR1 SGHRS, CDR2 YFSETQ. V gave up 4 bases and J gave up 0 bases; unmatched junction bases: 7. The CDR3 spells CASSIGTVHSYEQYF. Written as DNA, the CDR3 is TGCGCCAGCAGCATTGGGACAGTCCACTCCTACGAGCAGTACTTC. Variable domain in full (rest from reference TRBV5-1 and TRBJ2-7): KAGVTQTPRYLIKTRGQQVTLSCSPISGHRSVSWYQQTPGQGLQFLFEYFSETQRNKGNFPGRFSGRQFSNSRSEMNVSTLELGDSALYLCASSIGTVHSYEQYFGPGTRLTVT.

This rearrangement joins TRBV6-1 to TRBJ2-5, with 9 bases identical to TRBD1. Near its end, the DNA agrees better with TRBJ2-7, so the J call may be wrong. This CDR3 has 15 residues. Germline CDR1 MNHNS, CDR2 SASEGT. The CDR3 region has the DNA TGTGCCAGCAGTGAATTGGGGACAGGGTACTACGAGCAGTACTTC. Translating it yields CASSELGTGYYEQYF.

This CDR3 is CASSEGVRRTGELFF. CDR3 DNA: TGTGCCAGCAGTGAAGGTGTGCGTCGGACCGGGGAGCTGTTTTTT. The chain recombines TRBV6-1 with TRBJ2-2, with no clear D. The CDR3 runs to 15 residues. Germline V lookup: CDR1 MNHNS, CDR2 SASEGT. Trimming took 1 base from V and 5 from J, leaving 11 bases between them.

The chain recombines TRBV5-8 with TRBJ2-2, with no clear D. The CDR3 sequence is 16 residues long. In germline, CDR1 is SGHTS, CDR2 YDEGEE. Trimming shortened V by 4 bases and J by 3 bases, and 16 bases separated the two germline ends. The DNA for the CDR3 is TGTGCCAGCAGCCCTAGGTTGCTGCTGCACACCGGGGAGCTGTTTTTT. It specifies CASSPRLLLHTGELFF.

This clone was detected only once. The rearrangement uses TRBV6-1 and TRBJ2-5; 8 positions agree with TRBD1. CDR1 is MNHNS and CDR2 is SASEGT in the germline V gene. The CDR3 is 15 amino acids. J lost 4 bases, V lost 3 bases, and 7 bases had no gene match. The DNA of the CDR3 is TGTGCCAGCAGTGATCTCACAGGGGGTTTAGAGACCCAGTACTTC. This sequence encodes CASSDLTGGLETQYF.

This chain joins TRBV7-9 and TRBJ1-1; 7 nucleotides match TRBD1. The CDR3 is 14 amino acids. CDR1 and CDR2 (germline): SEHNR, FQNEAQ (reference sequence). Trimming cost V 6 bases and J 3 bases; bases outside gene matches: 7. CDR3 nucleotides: TGTGCCAGCAGGTTCAACAGGGGTGACACTGAAGCTTTCTTT. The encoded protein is CASRFNRGDTEAFF.

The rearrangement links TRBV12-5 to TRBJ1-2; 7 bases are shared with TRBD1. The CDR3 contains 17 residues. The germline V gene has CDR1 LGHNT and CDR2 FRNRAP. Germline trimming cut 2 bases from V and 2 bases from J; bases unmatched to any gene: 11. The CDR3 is CASGLPPRQGWNYGYTF. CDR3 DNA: TGTGCTAGTGGTTTGCCCCCCCGACAGGGTTGGAACTATGGCTACACCTTC.

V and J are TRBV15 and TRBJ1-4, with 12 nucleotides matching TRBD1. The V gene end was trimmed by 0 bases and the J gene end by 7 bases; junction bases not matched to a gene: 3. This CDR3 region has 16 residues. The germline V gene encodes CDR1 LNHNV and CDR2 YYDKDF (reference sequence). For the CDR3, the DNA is TGTGCCACCAGCAGAGATGGGGGACAGGGGGCTGAAAAACTGTTTTTT. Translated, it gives CATSRDGGQGAEKLFF.

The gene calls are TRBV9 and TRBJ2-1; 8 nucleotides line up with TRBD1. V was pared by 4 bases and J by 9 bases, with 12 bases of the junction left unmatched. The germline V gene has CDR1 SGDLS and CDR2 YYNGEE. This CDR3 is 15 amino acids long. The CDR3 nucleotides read TGTGCCAGCAGCCGGACGGGACAGGCCTCCATTGAGCAGTTCTTC. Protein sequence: CASSRTGQASIEQFF. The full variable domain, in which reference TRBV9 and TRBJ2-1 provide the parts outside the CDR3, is DSGVTQTPKHLITATGQRVTLRCSPRSGDLSVYWYQQSLDQGLQFLIQYYNGEERAKGNILERFSAQQFPDLHSELNLSSLELGDSALYFCASSRTGQASIEQFFGPGTRLTVL.

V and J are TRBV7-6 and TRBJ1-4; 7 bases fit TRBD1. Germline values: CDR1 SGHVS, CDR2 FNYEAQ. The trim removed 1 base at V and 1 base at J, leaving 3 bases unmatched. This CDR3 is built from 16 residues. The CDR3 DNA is TGTGCCAGCAGCTTAGGAGGGGGCGGAACTAATGAAAAACTGTTTTTT. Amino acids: CASSLGGGGTNEKLFF.

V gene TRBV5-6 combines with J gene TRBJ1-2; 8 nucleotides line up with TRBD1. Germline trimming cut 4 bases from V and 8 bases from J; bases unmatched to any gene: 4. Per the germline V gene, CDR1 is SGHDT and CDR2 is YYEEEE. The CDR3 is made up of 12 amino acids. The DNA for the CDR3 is TGTGCCAGCAGCCGCAGGGGGCAAGGCTACACCTTC. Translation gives CASSRRGQGYTF.

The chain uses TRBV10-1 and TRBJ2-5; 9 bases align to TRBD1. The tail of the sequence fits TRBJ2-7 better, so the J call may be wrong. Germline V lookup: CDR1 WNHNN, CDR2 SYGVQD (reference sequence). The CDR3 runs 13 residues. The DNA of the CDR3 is TGCGCCAGCAGTACAGGGGGCTTCTACGAGCAGTACTTC. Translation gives CASSTGGFYEQYF.

This CDR3 reads CATRGTVYGYTF. In DNA form, the CDR3 reads TGTGCCACCCGAGGGACAGTCTATGGCTACACCTTC. The chain couples TRBV19 to TRBJ1-2, with 7 bases identical to TRBD1. The J segment lost 4 bases and the V segment lost 10 bases, leaving 6 bases of the junction unmatched. The CDR3 consists of 12 residues. Germline V CDR1 and CDR2: LNHDA, SQIVND (reference sequence).

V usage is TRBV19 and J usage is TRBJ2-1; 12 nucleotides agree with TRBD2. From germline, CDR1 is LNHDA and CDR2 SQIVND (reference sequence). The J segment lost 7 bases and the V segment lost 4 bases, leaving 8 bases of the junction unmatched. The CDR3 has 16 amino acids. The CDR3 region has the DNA TGTGCCAGTAGTACCCCTAGCGGGAGGGCGAGTAATGAGCAGTTCTTC. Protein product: CASSTPSGRASNEQFF. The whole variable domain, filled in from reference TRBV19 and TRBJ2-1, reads DGGITQSPKYLFRKEGQNVTLSCEQNLNHDAMYWYRQDPGQGLRLIYYSQIVNDFQKGDIAEGYSVSREKKESFPLTVTSAQKNPTAFYLCASSTPSGRASNEQFFGPGTRLTVL.